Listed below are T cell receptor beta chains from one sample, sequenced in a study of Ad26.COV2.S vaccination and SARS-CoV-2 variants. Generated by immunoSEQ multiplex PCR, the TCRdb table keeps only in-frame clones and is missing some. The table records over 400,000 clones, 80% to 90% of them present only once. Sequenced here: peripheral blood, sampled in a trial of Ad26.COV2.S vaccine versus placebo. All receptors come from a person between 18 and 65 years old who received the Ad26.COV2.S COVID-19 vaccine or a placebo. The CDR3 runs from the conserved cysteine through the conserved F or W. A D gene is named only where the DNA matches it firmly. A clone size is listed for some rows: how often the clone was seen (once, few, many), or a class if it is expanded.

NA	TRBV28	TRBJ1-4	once	CASTAGGDPWFEKLFF	TGTGCCAGCACCGCGGGGGGGGATCCCTGGTTTGAAAAACTGTTTTTT
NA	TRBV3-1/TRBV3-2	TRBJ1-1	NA	CASSRDGLNTEAFF	TGTGCCAGCAGCCGGGACGGATTGAACACTGAAGCTTTCTTT
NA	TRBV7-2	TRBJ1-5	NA	CASTWGNQPQHF	TGTGCCAGCACGTGGGGTAATCAGCCCCAGCATTTT
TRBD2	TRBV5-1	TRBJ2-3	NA	CASSLEAGVTDTQYF	TGCGCCAGCAGCTTGGAGGCGGGGGTCACAGATACGCAGTATTTT
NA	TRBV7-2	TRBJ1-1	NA	CASSVWSGRLAEAFF	TGTGCCAGCAGCGTATGGTCGGGGAGACTGGCTGAAGCTTTCTTT
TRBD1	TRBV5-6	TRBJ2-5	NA	CASSLFVFRGRETQYF	TGTGCCAGCAGCTTGTTTGTATTCAGGGGGCGAGAGACCCAGTACTTC
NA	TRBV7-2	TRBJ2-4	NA	CASSLDRNIQYF	TGTGCCAGCAGCTTGGACAGAAACATTCAGTACTTC
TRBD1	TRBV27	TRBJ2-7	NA	CASSFHGGQGPWEQYF	TGTGCCAGCAGTTTCCACGGGGGACAGGGCCCCTGGGAGCAGTACTTC
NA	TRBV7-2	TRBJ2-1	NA	CASSLYGAGTSYNEQFF	TGTGCCAGCAGCTTATATGGGGCGGGTACTTCCTACAATGAGCAGTTCTTC
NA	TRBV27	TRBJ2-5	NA	CASSFWGAGKETQYF	TGTGCCAGCAGTTTCTGGGGGGCCGGAAAAGAGACCCAGTACTTC
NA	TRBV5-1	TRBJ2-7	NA	CASSPGTPQDEQYF	TGCGCCAGCAGCCCCGGGACCCCTCAAGACGAGCAGTACTTC
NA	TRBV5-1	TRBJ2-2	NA	CASSLELTGLNAGELFF	TGCGCCAGCAGCTTGGAACTAACAGGGCTCAACGCCGGGGAGCTGTTTTTT
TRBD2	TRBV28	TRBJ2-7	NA	CASSSRGSGGFHEQYF	TGTGCCAGCAGTTCCCGGGGTAGCGGGGGGTTCCACGAGCAGTACTTC
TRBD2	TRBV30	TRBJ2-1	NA	CAWSSPGTSVYNEQFF	TGTGCCTGGAGTTCCCCCGGGACTAGCGTTTACAATGAGCAGTTCTTC
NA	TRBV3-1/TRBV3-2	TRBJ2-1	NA	CASSQGWGVLNEQFF	TGTGCCAGCAGCCAAGGGTGGGGGGTACTCAATGAGCAGTTCTTC
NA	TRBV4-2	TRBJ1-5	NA	CASSQGSSRQGNQPQHF	TGTGCCAGCAGCCAAGGGTCCTCGCGACAGGGCAATCAGCCCCAGCATTTT
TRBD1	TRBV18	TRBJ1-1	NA	CASSPPGQGQAFF	TGTGCCAGCTCACCGCCAGGACAGGGACAGGCTTTCTTT
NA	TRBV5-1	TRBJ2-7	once	CASSPQGTYEQYF	TGCGCCAGCAGCCCCCAGGGTACGTACGAGCAGTACTTC
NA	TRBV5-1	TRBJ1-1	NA	CASSSRTSVTSLNTEAFF	TGCGCCAGCAGTTCCAGGACTTCTGTGACCTCTTTGAACACTGAAGCTTTCTTT
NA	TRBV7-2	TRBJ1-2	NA	CASSLESFPRSGYTF	TGTGCCAGCAGCTTAGAAAGTTTTCCCCGATCTGGCTACACCTTC